The 25 T cell receptor beta chains reported below all come from one sample, sequenced in a study of cytomegalovirus exposure and HLA in healthy donors (TCRdb year 2017). Library prep was done by the immunoSEQ multiplex PCR assay. The multiplex PCR relied on a mix of 60 forward primers for TCR Vbeta segments and 13 reverse primers for TCR Jbeta segments. Not all clones reach the TCRdb copy of this immuneACCESS table, which keeps in-frame sequences only. Checked studies attribute under half of the gap to unresolved V genes and leave the rest unexplained. Here the sample has 150,000 to 200,000 clones; around nine tenths occur a single time. 1.5% to 2% of the sample rests with the top ten. Sequenced sample: PBMCs. These receptors all stem from a woman aged 18-30 years in good health and CMV-seronegative.

This clone has a single count. J is TRBJ2-7 and V is TRBV2; TRBD2 matches at 10 bases. The germline V gene has CDR1 SNHLY and CDR2 FYNNEI. This CDR3 has 14 amino acids. The V and J ends lost 6 bases and 2 bases, in that order; junction bases with no gene match: 4. The CDR3 bases are TGTGCCAGCAGATTACTAGCGGGGCCCTACGAGCAGTACTTC. Encoded protein: CASRLLAGPYEQYF.

This sequence joins TRBV28 and TRBJ2-1; weak D call: TRBD1 (6 bases). The ends were cut back, 6 bases at V and 4 bases at J, with 19 bases in the middle. Germline CDR1 and CDR2: MDHEN and SYDVKM. The CDR3 totals 16 residues. CDR3 loop: CASRLRGLSLYNEQFF. Here the CDR3 DNA reads TGTGCCAGCAGACTCAGGGGCCTTTCTTTGTACAATGAGCAGTTCTTC.

This clone was seen a few times. This chain connects TRBV6-1 to TRBJ2-3; D perhaps matches TRBD1 (6 bases). The V gene's germline CDR1 is MNHNS and CDR2 SASEGT. CDR3 length equals 12 residues. V shed 8 bases and J shed 3 bases, with 9 bases lying between them. In nucleotides, the CDR3 is TGTGCCAGCGGGGGCCCAACAGATACGCAGTATTTT. Protein sequence: CASGGPTDTQYF.

J is TRBJ2-6 and V is TRBV6-4; D is unresolved. This CDR3 has 14 amino acids. V dropped 9 bases and J dropped 0 bases, with 9 bases sitting between them. Germline values: CDR1 MRHNA, CDR2 SNTAGT. This CDR3 is CASSPSSGANVLTF. CDR3 DNA sequence: TGTGCCAGTAGTCCATCCTCTGGGGCCAACGTCCTGACTTTC.

V gene TRBV5-1 combines with J gene TRBJ2-7; D is perhaps TRBD1 (6 bases). V gave up 5 bases and J gave up 0 bases, with 15 bases separating them. This CDR3 has 15 residues. The germline CDR1 and CDR2 sequences are SGHRS and YFSETQ. This CDR3 is CASSLGQSTSYEQYF. CDR3 DNA sequence: TGCGCCAGCAGTCTTGGACAGTCGACCTCCTACGAGCAGTACTTC.

V is TRBV19 and J is TRBJ2-1; a possible D gene is TRBD2 (6 bases). There are 16 residues in the CDR3. Germline V gene lookup returns CDR1 LNHDA and CDR2 SQIVND (reference sequence). V shed 2 bases and J shed 0 bases, with 11 bases lying between them. This CDR3 is CASSIRGTISYNEQFF. In DNA form, the CDR3 reads TGTGCCAGTAGTATACGCGGGACCATCTCCTACAATGAGCAGTTCTTC.

The CDR3, as DNA: TGTGCCAGCAGCTCCCTTCGGGGTAGAGATTCCTACGAGCAGTACTTC. Its protein is CASSSLRGRDSYEQYF. The chain recombines TRBV7-9 with TRBJ2-7; D may be TRBD2 (5 bases). In germline, CDR1 is SEHNR, CDR2 FQNEAQ (reference sequence). The V end lost 4 bases, the J end lost 1 base, and 17 bases lay between the germline ends. The CDR3 totals 16 residues.

In this sample, this clone turned up once. The junction and the germline gene differ at one end; a read error may be behind it. The chain's CDR3 is CASSLLGDTIYF. CDR3 DNA sequence: TGTGCCAGCAGCTTACTTGGAGACACCATATATTTT. The V call is TRBV7-9, the J call TRBJ1-3, with D unresolved. CDR1 and CDR2 from the germline V gene are SEHNR and FQNEAQ (reference sequence). The CDR3 length is 12 residues.

In this sample, this clone turned up once. The chain joins TRBV7-2 to TRBJ1-2, with 9 positions matching TRBD1. V was clipped by 5 bases and J by 1 base; unmatched bases: 11. The CDR3 loop spans 17 amino acids. Germline V gives CDR1 SGHTA, CDR2 FQGNSA. CDR3 in DNA: TGTGCCAGCAGCGGAGAGTTGGGACAGGGAATTAACTATGGCTACACCTTC. This encodes CASSGELGQGINYGYTF.

The chain carries TRBV7-9 and TRBJ2-7; TRBD2 aligns across 11 bases. The V gene's germline CDR1 is SEHNR and CDR2 FQNEAQ (reference sequence). The CDR3 is 18 amino acids. V shed 5 bases, J shed 3 bases, and the junction held 15 bases outside the gene matches. CDR3 DNA: TGTGCCAGCAGCCCTTCGCTAGCGGGGGGCCCATTCCGCTACGAGCAGTACTTC. It codes for CASSPSLAGGPFRYEQYF.

V and J are TRBV10-2 and TRBJ2-7, with D perhaps TRBD2 (5 bases). The CDR3 is 14 residues long. CDR1 is WSHSY, CDR2 SAAADI, per germline. V was trimmed by 0 bases and J by 2 bases, leaving 8 bases between them. This chain's CDR3 is CASSESRGTYEQYF. The DNA for the CDR3 is TGCGCCAGCAGTGAGTCCCGGGGAACCTACGAGCAGTACTTC.

This clone appeared a single time. The J gene is TRBJ1-5, the V gene TRBV30; TRBD1 matches at 8 bases. There are 16 residues in the CDR3. The ends lost 2 bases at V and 0 bases at J; junction bases unmatched: 6. Per germline, CDR1 GTSNPN and CDR2 SVGIG (reference sequence). CDR3 bases: TGTGCCTGGAGTAATGGACAGGGCTATAGCAATCAGCCCCAGCATTTT. It encodes CAWSNGQGYSNQPQHF.

The chain employs TRBV7-9 and TRBJ2-7; 7 bases agree with TRBD2. The CDR3 covers 13 residues. Germline V gene sequence: CDR1 SEHNR, CDR2 FQNEAQ (reference sequence). The junction had 3 bases not matched to a gene; V was cut back by 5 bases and J by 2 bases. CDR3 amino acids: CASSPGGTYEQYF. CDR3 nucleotides: TGTGCCAGCAGCCCGGGGGGTACCTACGAGCAGTACTTC.

V is TRBV7-9 and J is TRBJ1-1; D may be TRBD1 (5 bases). The CDR3 loop spans 13 amino acids. Germline-derived CDR1 and CDR2 are SEHNR and FQNEAQ (reference sequence). V dropped 5 bases and J dropped 3 bases, with 10 bases sitting between them. As DNA, the CDR3 is TGTGCCAGCAGCCGAGCAGGGTACACTGAAGCTTTCTTT. It yields the protein CASSRAGYTEAFF.

The chain links TRBV6-4 to TRBJ1-1; D not resolved. The CDR3 spans 19 residues. Between the trimmed V and J ends, which lost 4 bases and 1 base, there was a span of 25 bases. Germline V gene data show CDR1 as MRHNA and CDR2 as SNTAGT. CDR3 DNA: TGTGCCAGCAGTGCCTATACGACCAGGTCTCCTAACGGGAACACTGAAGCTTTCTTT. It translates to CASSAYTTRSPNGNTEAFF.

The J gene is TRBJ2-7, the V gene TRBV29-1; 9 bases agree with TRBD2. The ends lost 7 bases at V and 3 bases at J; junction bases unmatched: 16. The CDR3 is 16 amino acids. Germline V gene lookup returns CDR1 SQVTM and CDR2 ANQGSEA. CDR3 nucleotide sequence: TGCAGCGCTGTTGGGGGGCGGGAGGGCGGGGGCTACGAGCAGTACTTC. Residues: CSAVGGREGGGYEQYF.

The chain is built from TRBV30 and TRBJ2-7; TRBD1 is a possible D gene (6 bases). Germline loops: CDR1 GTSNPN, CDR2 SVGIG (reference sequence). This CDR3 contains 14 residues. Trimming removed 0 bases from V and 2 bases from J, with 11 bases in between. CDR3 region: CAWSVLDRPYEQYF. The CDR3 DNA reads TGTGCCTGGAGTGTCCTGGACAGACCCTACGAGCAGTACTTC.

The chain links TRBV7-3 to TRBJ2-7; 9 bases fit TRBD1. Germline lookup yields CDR1 SGHTA and CDR2 FQGTGA. CDR3 length equals 13 residues. V shed 3 bases and J 3 bases; nucleotides not matched to a gene: 0. CDR3 coding DNA: TGTGCCAGCAGCTTGACAGGGGGCTACGAGCAGTACTTC. Amino acids: CASSLTGGYEQYF. Filled out from reference TRBV7-3 and TRBJ2-7, the complete variable domain reads GAGVSQTPSNKVTEKGKYVELRCDPISGHTALYWYRQSLGQGPEFLIYFQGTGAADDSGLPNDRFFAVRPEGSVSTLKIQRTERGDSAVYLCASSLTGGYEQYFGPGTRLTVT.

The rearrangement uses TRBV4-3 and TRBJ2-1; 10 bases line up with TRBD2. The germline V gene encodes CDR1 LGHNA and CDR2 YSLEER. With V trimmed by 0 bases and J by 8 bases, 4 bases remained unmatched. The CDR3 length is 15 residues. The CDR3 DNA reads TGCGCCAGCAGCCAAGACGGACTAGCGGTTGATGAGCAGTTCTTC. The encoded protein is CASSQDGLAVDEQFF.

The rearrangement uses TRBV5-5 and TRBJ1-3, with D possibly being TRBD1 (5 bases). Germline values: CDR1 SGHKS, CDR2 YYEKEE (reference sequence). The CDR3 spans 17 residues. Trimming removed 3 bases at V and 2 bases at J, with 18 bases between. Written as DNA, the CDR3 is TGTGCCAGCAGCTGGAGGGGAGGAGGGCTCACTGGAAACACCATATATTTT. This translates into CASSWRGGGLTGNTIYF.

CDR3 sequence (DNA): TGCGCCAGCAGCCAGGGACTAGGTTCCTACGAGCAGTACTTC. Translated, it gives CASSQGLGSYEQYF. The chain is built from TRBV5-1 and TRBJ2-7; 8 bases fit TRBD2. CDR1 and CDR2 (germline): SGHRS, YFSETQ. CDR3 length equals 14 residues. J lost 1 base, V lost 4 bases, and 4 bases had no gene match.

The chain links TRBV7-9 to TRBJ2-7, with TRBD1 identical over 10 bases. Germline V gene lookup returns CDR1 SEHNR and CDR2 FQNEAQ (reference sequence). The V and J ends lost 4 bases and 0 bases, in that order; junction bases with no gene match: 3. This CDR3 has 15 amino acids. CDR3 region: CASSSWTGGSYEQYF. The CDR3 coding sequence is TGTGCCAGCAGCTCTTGGACAGGGGGCTCCTACGAGCAGTACTTC.

The V and J genes are TRBV14 and TRBJ2-2; 10 bases align to TRBD1. Trimming at V came to 4 bases and at J to 6 bases, leaving 8 bases not matched to a gene. The CDR3 is 16 residues long. From germline, CDR1 is SGHDN and CDR2 FVKESK. CDR3 in amino acids: CASSRVGQGLAGELFF. The DNA of the CDR3 is TGTGCCAGCAGCCGCGTGGGACAGGGGTTAGCCGGGGAGCTGTTTTTT.

The chain recombines TRBV27 with TRBJ2-1, with D hard to call. The ends were cut back, 3 bases at V and 5 bases at J, with 8 bases in the middle. Germline loops: CDR1 MNHEY, CDR2 SMNVEV (reference sequence). The CDR3 is 13 residues long. CDR3 sequence: CASSFRQNNEQFF. The DNA for the CDR3 is TGTGCCAGCAGTTTTCGTCAGAACAATGAGCAGTTCTTC.

This clone has a single count. The chain employs TRBV7-2 and TRBJ2-3; no reliable D call. From germline, CDR1 is SGHTA and CDR2 FQGNSA. V was pared by 1 base and J by 3 bases, with 8 bases between. The CDR3 totals 14 residues. The CDR3: CASSLGLVTDTQYF. In nucleotides, the CDR3 is TGTGCCAGCAGCTTAGGACTGGTAACAGATACGCAGTATTTT.